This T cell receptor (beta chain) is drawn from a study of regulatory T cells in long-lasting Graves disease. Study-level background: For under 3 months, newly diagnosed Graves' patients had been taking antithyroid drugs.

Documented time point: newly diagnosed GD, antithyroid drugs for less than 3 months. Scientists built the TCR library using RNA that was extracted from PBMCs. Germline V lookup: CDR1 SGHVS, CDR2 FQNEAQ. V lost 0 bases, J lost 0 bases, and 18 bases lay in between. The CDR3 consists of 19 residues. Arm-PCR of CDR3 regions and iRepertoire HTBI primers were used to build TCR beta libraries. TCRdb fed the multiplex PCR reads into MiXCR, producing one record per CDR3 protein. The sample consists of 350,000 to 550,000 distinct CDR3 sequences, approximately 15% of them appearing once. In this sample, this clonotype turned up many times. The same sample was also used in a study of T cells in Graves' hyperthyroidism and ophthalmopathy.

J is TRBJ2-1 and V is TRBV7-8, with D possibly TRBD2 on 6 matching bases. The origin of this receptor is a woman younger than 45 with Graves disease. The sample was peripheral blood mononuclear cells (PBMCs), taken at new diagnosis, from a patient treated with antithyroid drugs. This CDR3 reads CASSLAVGSGPSSYNEQFF. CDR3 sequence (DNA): TGTGCCAGCAGCTTAGCCGTCGGGAGCGGGCCTAGCTCCTACAATGAGCAGTTCTTC.